Shown below are 9 T cell receptor beta chains from a single sample sequenced in a study of shared clonotypes between healthy human individuals. TCRdb's copy holds only in-frame clones and misses some; the assay was immunoSEQ multiplex PCR. The sample lists fewer than 1.8 million clones, roughly 98.5% seen once, with around 0.33% in the top ten. The sample was naive CD4+ T cells sorted from blood. Described subset: CD45RA+ positively selected. These receptors were obtained from a man aged 30-40 years in good health.

The chain recombines TRBV30 with TRBJ1-2; D possibly corresponds to TRBD1 (6 bases). Germline lookup yields CDR1 GTSNPN and CDR2 SVGIG (reference sequence). The V gene lost 3 bases and the J gene lost 8 bases, with 13 bases spanning the gap. CDR3 length: 12 residues. The CDR3 sequence is CAWSLVGGGYTF. CDR3 in DNA: TGTGCCTGGAGCCTCGTAGGGGGGGGCTACACCTTC.

This clone was seen just once. CDR3 in DNA: TGTGCCAGCAGCTGGGGCCTAGCGGGAGGAACCCATGGCATTCAGTACTTC. Amino acids: CASSWGLAGGTHGIQYF. The chain joins TRBV5-4 to TRBJ2-4; 11 bases agree with TRBD2. The CDR3 covers 17 residues. The V segment lost 3 bases and the J segment 9 bases; nucleotides outside the gene matches: 14. CDR1 and CDR2 (germline): SGHNT, YYREEE (reference sequence).

The rearrangement links TRBV5-4 to TRBJ2-5; D might be TRBD1 or TRBD2, each matching 5 bases. CDR1 is SGHNT and CDR2 is YYREEE in the germline V gene (reference sequence). The germline V and J ends were trimmed by 0 bases and 5 bases, with 11 bases remaining between them. CDR3 length: 14 amino acids. The CDR3 loop is CASSLGGVGETQYF. The DNA of the CDR3 is TGTGCCAGCAGCTTGGGAGGGGTTGGGGAGACCCAGTACTTC.

This clone was counted once. Other DNA sequences from this sample encode an identical CDR3 as well. The chain uses TRBV10-3 and TRBJ2-7; D assignment may be TRBD1 or TRBD2 (5 bases each). V dropped 8 bases and J dropped 1 base, with 9 bases sitting between them. The CDR3 is 12 residues long. In germline, CDR1 is ENHRY, CDR2 SYGVKD. CDR3: CAIGTLSYEQYF. The CDR3 DNA is TGTGCCATCGGGACCTTATCCTACGAGCAGTACTTC.

This chain uses TRBV19 with TRBJ2-3; 11 bases map to TRBD2. The CDR3 has 17 amino acids. The junction had 11 bases not matched to a gene; V was cut back by 5 bases and J by 4 bases. Germline CDR1 LNHDA, CDR2 SQIVND (reference sequence). In nucleotides, the CDR3 is TGTGCCAGTAGTCCAGGGATAGCGGGAGGGCCGGCAGATACGCAGTATTTT. Amino acid sequence: CASSPGIAGGPADTQYF.

This clone was observed a single time. The J gene is TRBJ1-4, the V gene TRBV18, with D possibly being TRBD1 (6 bases). The CDR3 sequence is 15 residues long. Germline CDR1 KGHSH, CDR2 LQKENI. The V and J ends lost 2 bases and 6 bases respectively, with 13 bases between them. The CDR3 loop reads CASSPEAGADEKLFF. CDR3 DNA: TGTGCCAGCTCACCAGAGGCAGGGGCGGATGAAAAACTGTTTTTT.

This chain links TRBV6-1 with TRBJ1-2; D unclear. With 6 bases removed from V and 4 bases from J, the gap between germline ends came to 9 bases. Germline CDR1 is MNHNS and CDR2 is SASEGT. This CDR3 is built from 12 residues. The CDR3 DNA reads TGTGCCAGCAGCGGTGTACTCTATGGCTACACCTTC. This gives the protein CASSGVLYGYTF.

To note about this clone: The same CDR3 can be traced to other DNA sequences in this sample. The chain links TRBV5-1 to TRBJ2-2; perhaps TRBD1 as D (6 bases). CDR3 length: 14 residues. The germline V and J ends were trimmed by 0 bases and 8 bases, with 11 bases remaining between them. The germline V gene encodes CDR1 SGHRS and CDR2 YFSETQ. The CDR3 is CASSLGTALGELFF. The CDR3 DNA sequence: TGCGCCAGCAGCTTGGGGACAGCACTTGGGGAGCTGTTTTTT.

This clone was seen once. In DNA, the CDR3 is TGTGCCAGTAGTGGGGGGCTGAAATACAATGAGCAGTTCTTC. This encodes CASSGGLKYNEQFF. The chain has TRBV19 and TRBJ2-1; tentatively, D is TRBD1 or TRBD2 (6 bases each). The ends were cut back, 5 bases at V and 4 bases at J, with 12 bases in the middle. CDR3 size: 14 residues. Germline assignment: CDR1 LNHDA and CDR2 SQIVND (reference sequence).